The 7 T cell receptor beta chains listed next were all sequenced from one sample in a study of regulatory T cells in long-lasting Graves disease. The TCR beta library used iRepertoire HTBI primers with Arm-PCR amplification of CDR3. TCRdb re-called the multiplex PCR reads through MiXCR, storing one row per CDR3 protein. The table lists about 430,000 distinct CDR3 sequences, about 15% of them singletons. Sample time point: newly diagnosed GD, antithyroid drugs for less than 3 months. TCR sequences were obtained from RNA taken from PBMCs. This same sample was also taken into another study, of T cells in Graves' hyperthyroidism and ophthalmopathy.

Sequences were derived from peripheral blood mononuclear cells (PBMCs), sampled at new diagnosis, from a patient treated with antithyroid drugs. The receptors here all came from a woman between 35 and 50 years old with Graves disease.

This clonotype was detected ten times or more. V gene TRBV7-9 combines with J gene TRBJ1-1; 8 bases are shared with TRBD1. Losses at the gene ends were 5 bases for V and 2 bases for J; bases not matched to a gene: 4. Germline-derived CDR1 and CDR2 are SEHNR and FQNEAQ (reference sequence). The CDR3 spans 14 residues. In nucleotides, the CDR3 is TGTGCCAGCAGCGACAGGGGAGAAAACACTGAAGCTTTCTTT. It yields the protein CASSDRGENTEAFF.

This clonotype was counted at least ten times. This chain joins TRBV12-3 or TRBV12-4 and TRBJ2-7; 7 nucleotides line up with TRBD1. J was trimmed by 7 bases and V by 5 bases; bases with no gene match: 14. The CDR3 is made up of 15 amino acids. This chain's CDR3 is CASSTQGTALGEQYF. CDR3 coding DNA: TGTGCCAGCAGTACCCAAGGGACAGCCCTGGGGGAGCAGTACTTC.

This clonotype has just a few counts. Mismatch with germline at one junction end may stem from a read error. This chain uses TRBV2 with TRBJ2-1; weak D call: TRBD2 (5 bases). In germline, CDR1 is SNHLY, CDR2 FYNNEI. The CDR3 spans 14 residues. The CDR3: CASSEGWARDEQFF. The CDR3 DNA follows: TGTGCCAGCAGCGAAGGGTGGGCGCGGGATGAGCAGTTCTTC.

This sequence joins TRBV27 and TRBJ1-5; D gene ambiguous. With 4 bases removed from V and 9 bases from J, the gap between germline ends came to 7 bases. The CDR3 covers 11 residues. Germline values: CDR1 MNHEY, CDR2 SMNVEV (reference sequence). This CDR3 is CASSSPGPQHF. For the CDR3, the DNA is TGTGCCAGCAGTTCCCCGGGGCCCCAGCATTTT.

This clonotype was counted between two and nine times. The chain uses TRBV24-1 and TRBJ2-1; 10 bases match TRBD1. Germline V CDR1 and CDR2: KGHDR, SFDVKD. This CDR3 spans 15 amino acids. V dropped 0 bases and J dropped 6; count of bases not matched to a gene: 1. CDR3 DNA sequence: TGTGCCACCAGTGATTTGCGGACAGGGGGCAATGAGCAGTTCTTC. Amino acid sequence: CATSDLRTGGNEQFF.

This clonotype was detected ten times or more. The genes are TRBV13 and TRBJ2-7; 9 positions match TRBD2. Germline V gene sequence: CDR1 PRHDT, CDR2 FYEKMQ (reference sequence). This CDR3 has 15 residues. Losses at the gene ends were 3 bases for V and 3 bases for J; bases not matched to a gene: 6. CDR3 protein: CASSLRDSGSYEQYF. The CDR3 DNA sequence: TGTGCCAGCAGCTTGCGGGATAGCGGGAGCTACGAGCAGTACTTC.

The chain links TRBV10-3 to TRBJ2-2, with unresolved D. V was shortened by 6 bases and J by 2 bases, with 7 bases between the two germline ends. The CDR3 extends over 13 amino acids. Germline V lookup: CDR1 ENHRY, CDR2 SYGVKD. CDR3 sequence: CAISEFNTGELFF. As DNA, the CDR3 is TGTGCCATCAGCGAATTTAACACCGGGGAGCTGTTTTTT.